Listed below are T cell receptor beta chains from one sample, sequenced in a study of shared clonotypes between healthy human individuals. Clones were sequenced by immunoSEQ multiplex PCR, and TCRdb holds only the in-frame ones, with some missing. This repertoire shows about 2 million clones, 85% to 95% found once; its top ten account for 0.1% to 0.15%. The sample was naive CD4+ T cells sorted from blood. The origin of the receptors is a man in his late teens or twenties in good health. The CDR3 runs from the conserved cysteine through the conserved F or W. D genes are given only for firm matches. Not every row has a clone size; where given, it reads once, few, many or a size class.

V	size	J	D	CDR3	DNA
TRBV6-1	.	TRBJ1-1	TRBD1	CASRKDRINTEAFF	TGTGCCAGCAGGAAGGACAGGATTAACACTGAAGCTTTCTTT
TRBV5-4	.	TRBJ1-6	TRBD1	CASSLRTGSNSPLHF	TGTGCCAGCAGCCTGAGGACAGGGTCGAATTCACCCCTCCACTTT
TRBV2	.	TRBJ2-2	.	CASKTGEIGELFF	TGTGCCAGCAAGACCGGAGAGATCGGGGAGCTGTTTTTT
TRBV5-1	.	TRBJ2-7	TRBD1	CASSLAGEWDRGTYEQYF	TGCGCCAGCAGCTTGGCCGGAGAATGGGACAGGGGCACCTACGAGCAGTACTTC
TRBV12-5	once	TRBJ2-1	.	CASGLVAGISYNEQFF	TGTGCTAGTGGTTTGGTAGCGGGCATATCCTACAATGAGCAGTTCTTC
TRBV2	.	TRBJ2-5	TRBD2	CASSAGGQQETQYF	TGTGCCAGCAGTGCGGGGGGGCAACAAGAGACCCAGTACTTC
TRBV11-2	.	TRBJ2-3	.	CASSSGIKGGDFGDTQYF	TGTGCCAGCAGCTCTGGGATTAAGGGGGGAGATTTTGGGGATACGCAGTATTTT
TRBV19	.	TRBJ2-5	TRBD1	CASSPLTGTGGGKTQYF	TGTGCCAGTAGTCCGCTAACCGGGACAGGGGGCGGGAAGACCCAGTACTTC
TRBV10-1	.	TRBJ1-2	.	CASSLGGGRGYTF	TGCGCCAGCAGTTTGGGCGGAGGCCGTGGCTACACCTTC
TRBV5-1	.	TRBJ1-5	.	CASSARPDSNQPQHF	TGCGCCAGCAGCGCACGACCGGATAGCAATCAGCCCCAGCATTTT
TRBV6-5	.	TRBJ1-1	.	CASRSGEGRNTEAFF	TGTGCCAGCAGGAGTGGGGAGGGGAGGAACACTGAAGCTTTCTTT
TRBV27	.	TRBJ1-5	.	CASSSSGGANQPQHF	.
TRBV30	.	TRBJ1-4	.	CAWMITGTGNEKLFF	TGTGCCTGGATGATAACCGGGACGGGCAATGAAAAACTGTTTTTT
TRBV1	.	TRBJ2-2	.	CTSSQEQDRRMDSNTGELFF	TGCACCAGCAGCCAAGAGCAGGACAGACGAATGGACTCGAACACCGGGGAGCTGTTTTTT
TRBV2	.	TRBJ1-2	.	CASSPGGTSNYGYTF	TGTGCCAGCAGTCCGGGAGGGACTTCTAACTATGGCTACACCTTC
TRBV6-1	.	TRBJ2-5	.	CASIGGGAETQYF	TGTGCCAGCATCGGCGGTGGGGCAGAGACCCAGTACTTC
TRBV25-1	.	TRBJ1-6	.	CASSDTGQNNSPLHF	TGTGCCAGCAGTGATACTGGGCAGAATAATTCACCCCTCCACTTT
TRBV19	.	TRBJ1-5	.	CASSTGESNQPQHF	TGTGCCAGTAGTACAGGGGAGAGCAATCAGCCCCAGCATTTT
TRBV7-8	.	TRBJ2-7	.	CASSLRTAGDTAYEQYF	TGTGCCAGCAGCTTAAGAACGGCTGGGGACACGGCCTACGAGCAGTACTTC
TRBV2	.	TRBJ1-5	.	CASTPSRASNQPQHF	TGTGCCAGCACTCCCAGCAGGGCAAGCAATCAGCCCCAGCATTTT
TRBV7-2	.	TRBJ2-3	TRBD2	CASSLGGGADTQYF	TGTGCCAGCAGCTTAGGCGGGGGGGCAGATACGCAGTATTTT
TRBV18	.	TRBJ1-1	.	CASSRTDLTEAFF	TGTGCCAGCTCCAGGACAGACCTCACTGAAGCTTTCTTT
TRBV25-1	.	TRBJ1-6	TRBD1	CASSEFRTGQNSPLHF	TGTGCCAGCAGTGAATTTAGGACAGGGCAGAATTCACCCCTCCACTTT
TRBV5-1	.	TRBJ2-7	.	CASSLTPTDTYEQYF	TGCGCCAGCAGCTTGACTCCGACAGACACCTACGAGCAGTACTTC
TRBV30	.	TRBJ2-5	TRBD2	CAWSDWRGGRETQYF	TGTGCCTGGAGTGACTGGCGGGGGGGAAGAGAGACCCAGTACTTC
TRBV28	.	TRBJ1-5	.	CASSTQLFSNQPQHF	TGTGCCAGCAGTACACAGCTGTTTTCCAATCAGCCCCAGCATTTT
TRBV10-3	.	TRBJ2-2	.	CATLAEMNTGELFF	TGTGCCACTTTAGCGGAGATGAACACCGGGGAGCTGTTTTTT
TRBV5-4	once	TRBJ2-1	TRBD2	CASSGFPLAGNNEQFF	TGTGCCAGCAGCGGTTTTCCACTAGCGGGGAACAATGAGCAGTTCTTC
TRBV5-1	.	TRBJ2-5	.	CASSFRFLQETQYF	TGCGCCAGCAGCTTCCGGTTTCTACAAGAGACCCAGTACTTC
TRBV7-2	.	TRBJ2-1	TRBD2	CASSPPSGTYNEQFF	TGTGCCAGCAGCCCGCCTAGCGGAACTTACAATGAGCAGTTCTTC
TRBV7-8	.	TRBJ1-1	.	CASSPWGSEAFF	TGTGCCAGCAGCCCATGGGGGTCGGAAGCTTTCTTT
TRBV9	.	TRBJ1-1	.	CASSLRGFNTEAFF	TGTGCCAGCAGCCTCAGGGGTTTTAACACTGAAGCTTTCTTT
TRBV18	.	TRBJ2-3	.	CASSPGLSTDTQYF	TGTGCCAGCTCACCCGGACTGAGCACAGATACGCAGTATTTT
TRBV7-2	.	TRBJ1-2	.	CASSLGTFLSYTF	TGTGCCAGCAGCCTTGGAACGTTTCTTAGCTACACCTTC
TRBV18	.	TRBJ2-7	.	CASSSETAWQYF	TGTGCCAGCTCATCGGAGACTGCTTGGCAGTACTTC
TRBV4-1	once	TRBJ2-5	.	CASSQLLLVETQYF	TGCGCCAGCAGCCAACTTTTGTTAGTGGAGACCCAGTACTTC
TRBV5-1	.	TRBJ1-4	.	CASSLGGQTEANEKLFF	TGCGCCAGCAGCTTGGGGGGACAAACTGAGGCTAATGAAAAACTGTTTTTT
TRBV18	.	TRBJ1-3	.	CASSPAGGPRWTGGNTIYF	TGTGCCAGCTCACCCGCGGGTGGGCCGCGGTGGACGGGAGGAAACACCATATATTTT
TRBV5-4	.	TRBJ2-5	TRBD2	CASRSGTSGRGSETQYF	TGTGCCAGCAGATCCGGGACTAGCGGGAGGGGTTCGGAGACCCAGTACTTC
TRBV25-1	few	TRBJ1-6	TRBD1	CASRGQGYNSPLHF	TGTGCCAGCCGGGGACAGGGGTACAATTCACCCCTCCACTTT
TRBV10-3	.	TRBJ1-2	.	CAISEQGGYGYTF	TGTGCCATCAGTGAACAGGGTGGCTATGGCTACACCTTC
TRBV2	.	TRBJ1-2	TRBD1	CANREGARDYGYTF	TGTGCCAATCGGGAGGGGGCTAGGGACTATGGCTACACCTTC
TRBV6-1	.	TRBJ1-1	.	CASSEANRGEAFF	TGTGCCAGCAGTGAAGCGAATCGGGGTGAAGCTTTCTTT
TRBV5-1	.	TRBJ2-7	TRBD1	CASSSGQPYEQYF	TGCGCCAGCAGCTCGGGACAGCCTTACGAGCAGTACTTC
TRBV14	.	TRBJ1-2	.	CASSQVPLGGYGYTF	TGTGCCAGCAGCCAAGTCCCGTTAGGGGGCTATGGCTACACCTTC
TRBV10-1	.	TRBJ2-2	.	CASSDGSNTGELFF	TGCGCCAGCAGTGATGGCAGCAACACCGGGGAGCTGTTTTTT